A selection of T cell receptor beta chains follows, all from one sample in a study of lymphopenia after photon versus proton radiotherapy. Measured with immunoSEQ multiplex PCR; TCRdb has only the in-frame clones, and not every one. In the table there are tens of thousands of clones, about four fifths of which are singletons. Sequencing was performed on peripheral blood, taken from a patient treated with proton-based radiotherapy. All receptors derive from a woman between 65 and 79 years old with pancreatic cancer. Each CDR3 is given with its conserved first and last residue. Each record gives: V gene, J gene, clone size, D gene, CDR3 protein, CDR3 DNA. The D gene is left open where the match is weak. The size entry is marked missing in some rows and otherwise reads once, few, many or a size class.

TRBV19	TRBJ2-3	once	TRBD2	CASRGLAGEISSADTQYF	TGTGCCAGTAGGGGACTAGCGGGAGAGATCAGTAGTGCAGATACGCAGTATTTT
TRBV4-2	TRBJ2-3	.	TRBD2	CASSQIVAGGTDTQYF	TGTGCCAGCAGCCAGATAGTAGCGGGAGGCACAGATACGCAGTATTTT
TRBV19	TRBJ2-5	.	.	CASSRDSTSEETQYF	TGTGCCAGTAGTAGGGACTCGACGTCGGAAGAGACCCAGTACTTC
TRBV18	TRBJ2-3	.	.	CASSLEITDTQYF	TGTGCCAGCTCCCTAGAAATCACAGATACGCAGTATTTT
TRBV27	TRBJ2-7	once	.	CASSLSVSSYEQYF	TGTGCCAGCAGTTTATCTGTCAGCTCCTACGAGCAGTACTTC
TRBV30	TRBJ2-7	.	.	CAWSVLRRYEQYF	TGTGCCTGGAGTGTACTCAGGCGCTACGAGCAGTACTTC
TRBV6-5	TRBJ2-2	.	.	CASSYSPLNTGELFF	TGTGCCAGCAGTTATAGTCCGCTTAACACCGGGGAGCTGTTTTTT
TRBV19	TRBJ2-6	.	TRBD2	CASSSSGRNSGANVLTF	TGTGCCAGTAGTAGTAGCGGGAGGAACTCTGGGGCCAACGTCCTGACTTTC
TRBV19	TRBJ2-1	.	TRBD2	CASSMGLAGGYNEQFF	TGTGCCAGTAGTATGGGACTAGCGGGAGGCTACAATGAGCAGTTCTTC
TRBV28	TRBJ2-7	.	TRBD1	CASSLSGDRGREQYF	TGTGCCAGCAGTTTAAGCGGGGACAGGGGTCGAGAGCAGTACTTC
TRBV19	TRBJ2-2	.	TRBD2	CASSPPTSGRGNGELFF	TGTGCCAGTAGTCCTCCGACTAGCGGGAGAGGGAACGGGGAGCTGTTTTTT
TRBV28	TRBJ2-5	.	TRBD2	CASSLIRLAAGAQYF	TGTGCCAGCAGTCTCATACGACTCGCAGCGGGAGCCCAGTACTTC
TRBV11-2	TRBJ2-2	.	.	CASSLDRSGINTGELFF	TGTGCCAGCAGCTTAGATCGGTCAGGGATCAACACCGGGGAGCTGTTTTTT
TRBV27	TRBJ1-5	.	TRBD1	CASSRDRGSVSGSNQPQHF	TGTGCCAGCAGCCGGGACAGGGGCTCCGTATCGGGTAGCAATCAGCCCCAGCATTTT
TRBV7-2	TRBJ2-7	.	TRBD1	CASSRGQGSNEQYF	TGTGCCAGCAGCCGAGGACAGGGTTCCAACGAGCAGTACTTC
TRBV7-7	TRBJ2-2	.	TRBD1	CASSFSTGLNTGELFF	TGTGCTAGCAGCTTTTCGACAGGGTTGAACACCGGGGAGCTGTTTTTT
TRBV7-8	TRBJ2-7	.	.	CATHRDLSYEQYF	TGTGCCACCCACAGGGATCTTTCCTACGAGCAGTACTTC
TRBV5-1	TRBJ2-1	.	.	CASSSPSNGVYSYNEQFF	TGCGCCAGCAGCTCCCCCTCGAATGGCGTCTACTCCTACAATGAGCAGTTCTTC
TRBV2	TRBJ2-7	few	TRBD2	CASRGLAGGQEQYF	TGTGCCAGCAGAGGACTAGCGGGAGGTCAAGAGCAGTACTTC
TRBV2	TRBJ1-5	.	.	CASSDDYNQPQHF	TGTGCCAGCAGTGATGACTACAATCAGCCCCAGCATTTT
TRBV6-6	TRBJ2-1	.	TRBD2	CASSYSPGGRYNEQFF	TGTGCCAGCAGTTACTCTCCGGGGGGACGATACAATGAGCAGTTCTTC
TRBV27	TRBJ1-2	.	.	CASSLSSGRNYGYTF	TGTGCCAGCAGTTTATCGTCGGGAAGAAACTATGGCTACACCTTC
TRBV30	TRBJ2-5	.	TRBD2	CAWRGATGGAPNPQETQYF	TGTGCCTGGAGGGGCGCGACGGGAGGTGCCCCTAACCCTCAAGAGACCCAGTACTTC
TRBV19	TRBJ2-7	.	TRBD1	CASSVTGQGYYEQYF	TGTGCCAGTAGTGTAACGGGACAGGGGTACTACGAGCAGTACTTC
TRBV11-3	TRBJ1-4	.	.	CASRSWDNEKLFF	TGTGCCAGCCGGAGTTGGGATAATGAAAAACTGTTTTTT
TRBV6-5	TRBJ2-1	.	TRBD1	CASSSWTGTYNEQFF	TGTGCCAGCAGTTCCTGGACAGGGACCTACAATGAGCAGTTCTTC
TRBV10-3	TRBJ2-7	.	.	CAISERDAQYF	TGTGCCATCAGTGAGCGCGATGCGCAGTACTTC
TRBV27	TRBJ2-6	.	TRBD1	CASKGDSSFSGANVLTF	TGTGCCAGCAAAGGGGACAGTTCATTCTCTGGGGCCAACGTCCTGACTTTC
TRBV7-8	TRBJ1-1	few	TRBD1	CASSYFDRVGTEAFF	TGTGCCAGCAGCTATTTTGACAGGGTTGGAACTGAAGCTTTCTTT